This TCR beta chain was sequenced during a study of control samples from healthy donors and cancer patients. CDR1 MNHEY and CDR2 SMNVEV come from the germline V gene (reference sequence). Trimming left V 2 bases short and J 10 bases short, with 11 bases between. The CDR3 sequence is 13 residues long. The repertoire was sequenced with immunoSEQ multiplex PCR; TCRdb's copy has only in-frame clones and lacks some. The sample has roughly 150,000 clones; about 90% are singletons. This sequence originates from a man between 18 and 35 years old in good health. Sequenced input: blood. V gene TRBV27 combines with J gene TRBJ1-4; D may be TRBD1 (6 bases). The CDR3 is CASSLTGWGKLFF. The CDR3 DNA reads TGTGCCAGCAGTTTAACAGGGTGGGGAAAACTGTTTTTT.